This note documents a single T cell receptor (beta chain) sequence. These data come from a study of blood T cell repertoires in COVID-19. The V segment lost 6 bases and the J segment 1 base; nucleotides outside the gene matches: 18. Germline V gives CDR1 LNHDA, CDR2 SQIVND (reference sequence). This CDR3 is 21 amino acids long. In the authors' methods: Reference gene primer amplification in the assay estimated nucleated cell counts. TCRdb keeps only in-frame clones here, not all; method: immunoSEQ multiplex PCR. D and trimming come from the DNA, and the V and J calls and clone size come from that table. This sample has roughly 300,000 clones, with 65% to 90% found just once. Participants, 18 to 89 years old, spanned about 26 US areas. Cohorts were determined from participant-reported clinical history. Cohort 3 recovery required two negative PCRs, clearance, or symptom resolution.

The receptor's source is a man aged 25-45 years who had recovered from COVID-19. The rearrangement joins TRBV19 to TRBJ2-3; TRBD2 matches at 14 bases. Sequenced sample: PBMCs or T cells enriched from blood (not recorded which). The CDR3 DNA is TGTGCCAGTAGGGGGAACCCCGGGACTAGCGGGAGAGAATGGGGCACAGATACGCAGTATTTT. It encodes CASRGNPGTSGREWGTDTQYF.